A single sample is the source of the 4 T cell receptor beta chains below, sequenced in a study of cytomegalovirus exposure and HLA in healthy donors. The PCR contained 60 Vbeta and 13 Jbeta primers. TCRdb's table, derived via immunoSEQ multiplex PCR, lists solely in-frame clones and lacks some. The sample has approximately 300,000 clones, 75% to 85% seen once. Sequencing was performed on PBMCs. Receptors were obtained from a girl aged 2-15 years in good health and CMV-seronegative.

CDR3 in DNA: TGTGCCAGCAGCTTAGATCGGAGCTCCTACGAGCAGTACTTC. Protein sequence: CASSLDRSSYEQYF. The gene calls are TRBV7-2 and TRBJ2-7; D not resolved. Per the germline V gene, CDR1 is SGHTA and CDR2 is FQGNSA. Trimming removed 1 base from V and 0 bases from J, with 7 bases in between. The CDR3 is made up of 14 amino acids.

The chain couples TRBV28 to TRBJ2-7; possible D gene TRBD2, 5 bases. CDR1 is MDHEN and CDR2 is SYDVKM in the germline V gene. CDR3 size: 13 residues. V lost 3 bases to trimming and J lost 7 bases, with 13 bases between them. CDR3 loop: CASSFRGSREQYF. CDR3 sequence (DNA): TGTGCCAGCAGTTTTCGAGGGTCTAGGGAGCAGTACTTC.

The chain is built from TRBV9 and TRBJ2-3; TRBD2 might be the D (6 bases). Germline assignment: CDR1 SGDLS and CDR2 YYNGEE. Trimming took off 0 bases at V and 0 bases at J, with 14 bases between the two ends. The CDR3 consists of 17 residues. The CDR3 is CASSVDSGLFSTDTQYF. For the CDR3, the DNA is TGTGCCAGCAGCGTAGATTCGGGACTCTTTAGCACAGATACGCAGTATTTT.

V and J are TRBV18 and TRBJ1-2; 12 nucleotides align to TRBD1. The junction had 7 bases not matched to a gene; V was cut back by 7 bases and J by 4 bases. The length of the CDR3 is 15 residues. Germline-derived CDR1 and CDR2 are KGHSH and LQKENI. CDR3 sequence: CASYRDRGHGYGYTF. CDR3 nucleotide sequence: TGTGCCAGCTACCGGGACAGGGGGCATGGCTATGGCTACACCTTC. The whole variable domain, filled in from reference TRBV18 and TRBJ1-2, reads NAGVMQNPRHLVRRRGQEARLRCSPMKGHSHVYWYRQLPEEGLKFMVYLQKENIIDESGMPKERFSAEFPKEGPSILRIQQVVRGDSAAYFCASYRDRGHGYGYTFGSGTRLTVV.